This entry lists 5 T cell receptor beta chains sequenced from one sample in a study of T cells in Graves' hyperthyroidism and ophthalmopathy. Amplification yielded TCR beta CDR3 regions, with RNA transcripts as the source. RT-PCR in the first round (using the HTBI primer set) targeted the TCR CDR3. From the multiplex PCR reads, TCRdb called clonotypes with MiXCR, one entry per CDR3 protein. The sample lists 650,000 to 800,000 distinct CDR3 sequences; approximately 42% were seen once. What was sequenced was peripheral blood or thyroid tissue (not recorded which). The source is an adult man with Graves' disease, either hyperthyroidism or ophthalmopathy (not recorded which).

The rearrangement uses TRBV2 and TRBJ1-1; D might be TRBD1 (5 bases). There are 14 residues in the CDR3. Germline V gives CDR1 SNHLY, CDR2 FYNNEI. Trimming shortened V by 8 bases and J by 0 bases, and 13 bases separated the two germline ends. The CDR3 sequence is CASLFLDMNTEAFF. In DNA, the CDR3 is TGTGCCAGCCTGTTTTTGGACATGAACACTGAAGCTTTCTTT.

In this sample, this clonotype turned up a few times. The chain couples TRBV12-3 or TRBV12-4 to TRBJ1-6; D is uncertain. The V and J ends lost 6 bases and 10 bases respectively, with 25 bases between them. The CDR3 contains 17 residues. In DNA, the CDR3 is TGTGCCAGCAGCCAAGAGCCCCGACACGGTATAGGGTCACCCCTCCACTTT. Its protein product is CASSQEPRHGIGSPLHF.

At least ten counts were recorded for this clonotype. This sequence joins TRBV20-1 and TRBJ1-2; D unresolved. The germline V and J ends were trimmed by 0 bases and 2 bases, with 10 bases remaining between them. CDR3 length equals 14 residues. CDR1 and CDR2 from the germline V gene are DFQATT and SNEGSKA (reference sequence). CDR3 region: CSAREAGGNYGYTF. The CDR3 DNA follows: TGCAGTGCTAGAGAAGCTGGAGGGAACTATGGCTACACCTTC.

This clonotype was seen a single time. At one end, the junction sequence differs from germline, possibly due to a read error. The CDR3 reads CASSHRNTGELFF. Here the CDR3 DNA reads TGTGCCAGCAGCCACAGGAACACCGGGGAGCTGTTTTTT. This chain links TRBV5-1 with TRBJ2-2, with unresolved D. CDR3 length: 13 residues. The germline V gene has CDR1 SGHRS and CDR2 YFSETQ.

The V gene is TRBV2, the J gene TRBJ2-7, with 9 bases lining up with TRBD1. V lost 7 bases, J lost 2 bases, and 6 bases stayed unmatched. This CDR3 is 14 amino acids long. The germline CDR1 and CDR2 sequences are SNHLY and FYNNEI. The CDR3, as DNA: TGTGCCAGCACCGGGACAGGGACCACCTACGAGCAGTACTTC. Protein product: CASTGTGTTYEQYF.